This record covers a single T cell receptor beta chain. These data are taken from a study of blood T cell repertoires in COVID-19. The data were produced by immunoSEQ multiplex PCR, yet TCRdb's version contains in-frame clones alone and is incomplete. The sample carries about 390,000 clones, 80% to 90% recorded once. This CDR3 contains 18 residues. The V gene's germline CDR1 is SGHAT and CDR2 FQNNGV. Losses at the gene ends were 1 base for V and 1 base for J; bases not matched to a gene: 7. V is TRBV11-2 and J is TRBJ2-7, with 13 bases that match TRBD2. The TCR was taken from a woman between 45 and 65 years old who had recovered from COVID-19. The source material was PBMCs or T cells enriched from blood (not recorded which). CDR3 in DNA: TGTGCCAGCAGCTTAGTCCCGCCGGGACTAGCGGGATCCTACGAGCAGTACTTC. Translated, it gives CASSLVPPGLAGSYEQYF. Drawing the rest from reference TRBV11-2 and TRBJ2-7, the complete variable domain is EAGVAQSPRYKIIEKRQSVAFWCNPISGHATLYWYQQILGQGPKLLIQFQNNGVVDDSQLPKDRFSAERLKGVDSTLKIQPAKLEDSAVYLCASSLVPPGLAGSYEQYFGPGTRLTVT.